This TCR beta chain was profiled in a study of T cell clones after liver transplantation. Overall study findings and caveats: Migration into the graft, not deletion, may explain lost graft donor-reactive T cells. In two subjects, few donor cells limited the measurable donor-reactive repertoire.

Measured with immunoSEQ multiplex PCR; TCRdb has only the in-frame clones, and not every one. Of around 110,000 clones detected, 90% appear once; the ten largest clones hold 0.65% to 0.85%. Losses at the gene ends were 3 bases for V and 3 bases for J; bases not matched to a gene: 3. CDR3 size: 15 residues. Germline V gene data show CDR1 as SGDLS and CDR2 as YYNGEE. As to this clone: Its specificity is unknown.

The chain employs TRBV9 and TRBJ1-4; TRBD1 matches at 9 bases. The sequence was collected from a human patient who received a liver transplant. Some T cells may originate from the graft donor. Here the sequenced sample was CD4+ T cells from blood, taken 12 months after liver transplant. This chain's CDR3 is CASSAHRGPNEKLFF. The CDR3 DNA reads as TGTGCCAGCAGCGCCCACAGGGGGCCTAATGAAAAACTGTTTTTT.